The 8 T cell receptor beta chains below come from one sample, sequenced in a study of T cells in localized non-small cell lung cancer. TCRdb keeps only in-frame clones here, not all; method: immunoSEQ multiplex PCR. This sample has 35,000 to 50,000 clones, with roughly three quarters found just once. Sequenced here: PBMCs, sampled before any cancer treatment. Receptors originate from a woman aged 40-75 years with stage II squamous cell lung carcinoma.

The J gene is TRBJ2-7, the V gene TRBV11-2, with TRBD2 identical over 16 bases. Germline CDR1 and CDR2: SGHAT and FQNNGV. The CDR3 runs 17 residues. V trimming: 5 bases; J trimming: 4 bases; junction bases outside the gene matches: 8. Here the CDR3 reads CASSPPGLAGGGYEQYF. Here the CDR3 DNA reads TGTGCCAGCAGCCCACCGGGACTAGCGGGAGGGGGGTACGAGCAGTACTTC.

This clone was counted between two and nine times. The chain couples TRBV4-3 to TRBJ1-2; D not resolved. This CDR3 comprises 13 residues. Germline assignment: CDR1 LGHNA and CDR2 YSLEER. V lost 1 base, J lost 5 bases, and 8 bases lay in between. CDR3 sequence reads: CASSQGTDYGYTF. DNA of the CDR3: TGCGCCAGCAGCCAAGGAACGGATTATGGCTACACCTTC.

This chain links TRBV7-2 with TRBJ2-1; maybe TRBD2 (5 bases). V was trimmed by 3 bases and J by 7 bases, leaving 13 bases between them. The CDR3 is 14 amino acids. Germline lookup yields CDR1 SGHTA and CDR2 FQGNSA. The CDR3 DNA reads TGTGCCAGCAGCTTTAGCGCAGGCTGGAATGAGCAGTTCTTC. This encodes CASSFSAGWNEQFF.

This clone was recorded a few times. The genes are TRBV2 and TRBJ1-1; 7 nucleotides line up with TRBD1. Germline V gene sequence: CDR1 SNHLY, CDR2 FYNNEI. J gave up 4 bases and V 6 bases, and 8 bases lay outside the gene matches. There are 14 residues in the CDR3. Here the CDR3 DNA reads TGTGCCAGCAGGAGTCAGGGGGTAAGCACTGAAGCTTTCTTT. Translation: CASRSQGVSTEAFF.

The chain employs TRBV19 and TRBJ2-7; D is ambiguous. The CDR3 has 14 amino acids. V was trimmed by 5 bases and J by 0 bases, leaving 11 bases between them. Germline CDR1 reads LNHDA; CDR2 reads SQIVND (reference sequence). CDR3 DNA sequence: TGTGCCAGTAGTCCCGCCCTGGGCTCCTACGAGCAGTACTTC. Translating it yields CASSPALGSYEQYF.

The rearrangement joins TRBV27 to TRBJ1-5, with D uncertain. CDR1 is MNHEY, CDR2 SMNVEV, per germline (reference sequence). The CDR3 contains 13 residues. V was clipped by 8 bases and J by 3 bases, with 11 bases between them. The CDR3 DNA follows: TGTGCCAGCGGTCCCGGGTTCAATCAGCCCCAGCATTTT. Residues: CASGPGFNQPQHF.

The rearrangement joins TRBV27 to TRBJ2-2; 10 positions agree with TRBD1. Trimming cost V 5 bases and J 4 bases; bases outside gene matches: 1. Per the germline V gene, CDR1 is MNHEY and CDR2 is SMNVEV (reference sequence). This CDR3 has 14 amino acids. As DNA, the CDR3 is TGTGCCAGCAGTGGGGACAGGGGCACCGGGGAGCTGTTTTTT. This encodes CASSGDRGTGELFF.

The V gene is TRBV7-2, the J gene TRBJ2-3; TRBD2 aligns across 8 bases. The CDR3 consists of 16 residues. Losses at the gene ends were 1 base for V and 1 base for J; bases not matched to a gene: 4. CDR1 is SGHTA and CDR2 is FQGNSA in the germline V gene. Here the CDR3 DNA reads TGTGCCAGCAGCTTAGGGCCAGCGGGGGGCACAGATACGCAGTATTTT. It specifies CASSLGPAGGTDTQYF. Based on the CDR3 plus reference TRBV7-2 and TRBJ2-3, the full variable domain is GAGVSQSPSNKVTEKGKDVELRCDPISGHTALYWYRQSLGQGLEFLIYFQGNSAPDKSGLPSDRFSAERTGGSVSTLTIQRTQQEDSAVYLCASSLGPAGGTDTQYFGPGTRLTVL.